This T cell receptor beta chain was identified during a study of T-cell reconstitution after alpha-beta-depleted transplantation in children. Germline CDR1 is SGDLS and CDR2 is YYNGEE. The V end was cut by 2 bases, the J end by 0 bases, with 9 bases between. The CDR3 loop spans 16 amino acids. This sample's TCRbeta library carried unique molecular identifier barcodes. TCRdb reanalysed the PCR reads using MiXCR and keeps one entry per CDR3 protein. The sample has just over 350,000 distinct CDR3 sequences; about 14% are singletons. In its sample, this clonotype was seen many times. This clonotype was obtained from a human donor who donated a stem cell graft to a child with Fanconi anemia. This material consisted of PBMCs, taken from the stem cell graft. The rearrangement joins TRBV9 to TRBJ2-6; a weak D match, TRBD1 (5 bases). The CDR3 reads CASSVPTGSGANVLTF. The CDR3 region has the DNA TGTGCCAGCAGCGTCCCTACAGGCTCTGGGGCCAACGTCCTGACTTTC.